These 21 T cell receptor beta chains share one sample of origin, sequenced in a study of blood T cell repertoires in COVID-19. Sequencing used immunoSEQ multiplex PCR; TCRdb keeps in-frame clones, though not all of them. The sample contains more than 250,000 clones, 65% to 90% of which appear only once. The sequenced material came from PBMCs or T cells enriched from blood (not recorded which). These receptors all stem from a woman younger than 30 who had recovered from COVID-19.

CDR3 region: CASSVGTDHNEQFF. The CDR3 bases are TGTGCCAGCAGTGTAGGGACTGACCACAATGAGCAGTTCTTC. This rearrangement joins TRBV2 to TRBJ2-1; the D gene is possibly TRBD2 (6 bases). Trimming took 4 bases from V and 5 from J, leaving 12 bases between them. This CDR3 comprises 14 residues. Germline values: CDR1 SNHLY, CDR2 FYNNEI.

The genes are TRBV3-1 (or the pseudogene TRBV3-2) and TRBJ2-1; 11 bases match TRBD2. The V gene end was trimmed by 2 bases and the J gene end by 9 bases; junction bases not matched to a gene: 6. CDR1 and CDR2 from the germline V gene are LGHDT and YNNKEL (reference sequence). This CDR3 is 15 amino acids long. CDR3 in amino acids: CASSQKVAGGGEQFF. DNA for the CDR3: TGTGCCAGCAGCCAAAAGGTAGCGGGAGGGGGTGAGCAGTTCTTC.

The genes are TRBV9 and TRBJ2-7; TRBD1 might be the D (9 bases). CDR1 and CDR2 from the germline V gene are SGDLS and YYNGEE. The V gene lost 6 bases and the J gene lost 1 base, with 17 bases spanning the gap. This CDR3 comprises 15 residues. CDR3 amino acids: CASTPGGTGSYEQYF. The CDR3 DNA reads TGTGCCAGCACCCCGGGGGGGACAGGGTCCTACGAGCAGTACTTC.

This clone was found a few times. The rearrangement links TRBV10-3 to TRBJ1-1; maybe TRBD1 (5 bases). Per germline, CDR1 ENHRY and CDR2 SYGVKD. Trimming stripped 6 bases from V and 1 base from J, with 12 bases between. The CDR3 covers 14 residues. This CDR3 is CAIRARGGNTEAFF. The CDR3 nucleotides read TGTGCCATCAGGGCTCGGGGGGGGAACACTGAAGCTTTCTTT.

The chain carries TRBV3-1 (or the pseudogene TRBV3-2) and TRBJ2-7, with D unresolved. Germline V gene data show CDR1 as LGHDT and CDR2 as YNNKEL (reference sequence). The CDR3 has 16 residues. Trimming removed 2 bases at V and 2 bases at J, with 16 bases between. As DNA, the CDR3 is TGTGCCAGCAGCCAAAGTTTGTTCGATGTAGCCTACGAGCAGTACTTC. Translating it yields CASSQSLFDVAYEQYF.

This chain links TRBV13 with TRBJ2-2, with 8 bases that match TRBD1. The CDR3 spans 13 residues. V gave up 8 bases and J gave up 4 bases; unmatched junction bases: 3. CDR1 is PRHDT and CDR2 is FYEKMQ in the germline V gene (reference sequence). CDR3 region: CASPGGGTGELFF. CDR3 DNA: TGTGCCAGCCCAGGGGGCGGCACCGGGGAGCTGTTTTTT.

In DNA form, the CDR3 reads TGTGCCACCAGCCCCCGAGGGCGCGGGGATGAGCAGTTCTTC. Translation gives CATSPRGRGDEQFF. The chain recombines TRBV15 with TRBJ2-1, with D perhaps matching TRBD2 (6 bases). This CDR3 spans 14 amino acids. Trimming left V 5 bases short and J 8 bases short, with 16 bases between. Germline assignment: CDR1 LNHNV and CDR2 YYDKDF (reference sequence). The variable domain in full, completed from reference TRBV15 and TRBJ2-1, reads DAMVIQNPRYQVTQFGKPVTLSCSQTLNHNVMYWYQQKSSQAPKLLFHYYDKDFNNEADTPDNFQSRRPNTSFCFLDIRSPGLGDTAMYLCATSPRGRGDEQFFGPGTRLTVL.

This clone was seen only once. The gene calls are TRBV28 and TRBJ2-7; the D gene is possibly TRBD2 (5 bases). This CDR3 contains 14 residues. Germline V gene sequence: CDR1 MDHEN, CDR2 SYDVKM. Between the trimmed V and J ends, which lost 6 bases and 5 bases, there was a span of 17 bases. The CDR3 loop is CASSPPGVPHEQYF. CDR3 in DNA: TGTGCCAGCAGCCCCCCCGGGGTCCCCCACGAGCAGTACTTC. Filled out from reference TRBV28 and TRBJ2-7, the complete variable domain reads DVKVTQSSRYLVKRTGEKVFLECVQDMDHENMFWYRQDPGLGLRLIYFSYDVKMKEKGDIPEGYSVSREKKERFSLILESASTNQTSMYLCASSPPGVPHEQYFGPGTRLTVT.

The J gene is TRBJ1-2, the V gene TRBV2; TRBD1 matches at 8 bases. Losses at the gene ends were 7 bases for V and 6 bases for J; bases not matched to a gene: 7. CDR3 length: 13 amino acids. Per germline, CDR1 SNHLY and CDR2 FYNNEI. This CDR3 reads CASNLGQEDGYTF. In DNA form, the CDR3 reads TGTGCCAGCAACTTGGGACAGGAAGATGGCTACACCTTC.

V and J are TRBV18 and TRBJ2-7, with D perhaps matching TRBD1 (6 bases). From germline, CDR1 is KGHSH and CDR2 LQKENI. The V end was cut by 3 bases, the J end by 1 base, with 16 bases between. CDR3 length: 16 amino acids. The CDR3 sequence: CASSPESTGLSYEQYF. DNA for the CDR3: TGTGCCAGCTCACCTGAGAGCACAGGGCTATCCTACGAGCAGTACTTC.

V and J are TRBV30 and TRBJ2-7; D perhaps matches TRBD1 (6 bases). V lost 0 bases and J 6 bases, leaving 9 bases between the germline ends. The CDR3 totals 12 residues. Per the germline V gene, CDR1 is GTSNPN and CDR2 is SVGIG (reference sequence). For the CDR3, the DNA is TGTGCCTGGAGTGTAGGACAGAGCGAGCAGTACTTC. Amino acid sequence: CAWSVGQSEQYF.

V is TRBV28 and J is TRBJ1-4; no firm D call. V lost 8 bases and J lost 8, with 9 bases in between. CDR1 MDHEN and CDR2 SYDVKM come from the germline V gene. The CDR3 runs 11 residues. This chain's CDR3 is CASYGEEKLFF. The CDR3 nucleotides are TGTGCCAGCTACGGGGAGGAAAAACTGTTTTTT.

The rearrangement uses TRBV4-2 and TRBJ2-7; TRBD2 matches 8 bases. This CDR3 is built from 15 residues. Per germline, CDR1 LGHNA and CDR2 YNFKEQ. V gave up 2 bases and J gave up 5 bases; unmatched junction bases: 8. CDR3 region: CASSQTQLAGDEQYF. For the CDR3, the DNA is TGTGCCAGCAGCCAAACCCAGCTAGCGGGCGACGAGCAGTACTTC.

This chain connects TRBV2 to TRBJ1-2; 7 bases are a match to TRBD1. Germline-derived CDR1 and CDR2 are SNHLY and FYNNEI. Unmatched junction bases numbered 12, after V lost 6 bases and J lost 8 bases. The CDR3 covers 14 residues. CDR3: CASREREQGRGYTF. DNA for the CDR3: TGTGCCAGCAGGGAAAGGGAACAGGGGCGAGGCTACACCTTC.

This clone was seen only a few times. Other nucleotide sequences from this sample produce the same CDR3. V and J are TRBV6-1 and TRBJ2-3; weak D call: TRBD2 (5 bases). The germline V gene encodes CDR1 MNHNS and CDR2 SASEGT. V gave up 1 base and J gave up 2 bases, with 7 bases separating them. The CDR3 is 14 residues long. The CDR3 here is CASSEDRDTDTQYF. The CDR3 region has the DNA TGTGCCAGCAGTGAAGATCGGGACACAGATACGCAGTATTTT.

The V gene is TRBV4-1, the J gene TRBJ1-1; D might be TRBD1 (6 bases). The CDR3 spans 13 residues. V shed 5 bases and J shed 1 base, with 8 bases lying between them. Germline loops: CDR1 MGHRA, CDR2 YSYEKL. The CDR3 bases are TGCGCCAGCAGCTCGGGACAGAACACTGAAGCTTTCTTT. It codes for CASSSGQNTEAFF.

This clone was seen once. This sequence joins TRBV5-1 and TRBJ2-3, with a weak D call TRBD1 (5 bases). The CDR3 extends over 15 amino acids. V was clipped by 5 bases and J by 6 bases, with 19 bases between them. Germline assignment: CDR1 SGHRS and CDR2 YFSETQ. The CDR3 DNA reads TGCGCCAGCAGGCCCCCGGGCCTGGACACCGATACGCAGTATTTT. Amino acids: CASRPPGLDTDTQYF.

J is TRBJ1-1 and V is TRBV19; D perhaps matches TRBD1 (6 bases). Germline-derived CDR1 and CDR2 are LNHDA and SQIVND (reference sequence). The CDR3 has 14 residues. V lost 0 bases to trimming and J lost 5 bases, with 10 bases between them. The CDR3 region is CASSIETDRTEAFF. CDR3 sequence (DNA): TGTGCCAGTAGTATAGAAACGGACAGAACTGAAGCTTTCTTT.

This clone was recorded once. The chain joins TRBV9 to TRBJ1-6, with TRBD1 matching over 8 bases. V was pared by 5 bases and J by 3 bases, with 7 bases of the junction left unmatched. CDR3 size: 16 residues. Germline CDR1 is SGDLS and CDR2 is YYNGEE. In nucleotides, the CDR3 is TGTGCCAGCAGTCCCCAGGACAGGGACTATAATTCACCCCTCCACTTT. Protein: CASSPQDRDYNSPLHF. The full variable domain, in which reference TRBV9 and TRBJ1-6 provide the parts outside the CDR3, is DSGVTQTPKHLITATGQRVTLRCSPRSGDLSVYWYQQSLDQGLQFLIQYYNGEERAKGNILERFSAQQFPDLHSELNLSSLELGDSALYFCASSPQDRDYNSPLHFGNGTRLTVT.

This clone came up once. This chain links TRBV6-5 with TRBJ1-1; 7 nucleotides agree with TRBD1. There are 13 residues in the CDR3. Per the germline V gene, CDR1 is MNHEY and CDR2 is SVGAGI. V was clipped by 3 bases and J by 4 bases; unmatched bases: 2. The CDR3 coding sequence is TGTGCCAGCAGTTATACAGGGGCCACTGAAGCTTTCTTT. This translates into CASSYTGATEAFF.

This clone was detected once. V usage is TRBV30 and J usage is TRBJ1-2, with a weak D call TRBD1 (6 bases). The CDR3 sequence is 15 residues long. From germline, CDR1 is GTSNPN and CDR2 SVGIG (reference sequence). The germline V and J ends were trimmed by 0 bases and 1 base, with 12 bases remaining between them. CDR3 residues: CAWSVIQGRNYGYTF. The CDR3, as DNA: TGTGCCTGGAGTGTAATACAGGGCCGTAACTATGGCTACACCTTC.